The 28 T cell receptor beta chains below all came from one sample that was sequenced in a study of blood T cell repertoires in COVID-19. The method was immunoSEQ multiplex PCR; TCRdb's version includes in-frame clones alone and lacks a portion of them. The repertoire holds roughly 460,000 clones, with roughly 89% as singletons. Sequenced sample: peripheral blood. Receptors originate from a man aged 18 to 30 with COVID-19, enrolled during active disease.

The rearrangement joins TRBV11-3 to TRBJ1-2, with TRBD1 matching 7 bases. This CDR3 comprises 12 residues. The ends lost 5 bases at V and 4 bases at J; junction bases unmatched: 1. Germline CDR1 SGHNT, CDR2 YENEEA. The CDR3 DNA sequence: TGTGCCAGCAGCCGACAGGGCTATGGCTACACCTTC. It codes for CASSRQGYGYTF. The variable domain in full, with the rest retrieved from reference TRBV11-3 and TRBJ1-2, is EAGVVQSPRYKIIEKKQPVAFWCNPISGHNTLYWYLQNLGQGPELLIRYENEEAVDDSQLPKDRFSAERLKGVDSTLKIQPAELGDSAVYLCASSRQGYGYTFGSGTRLTVV.

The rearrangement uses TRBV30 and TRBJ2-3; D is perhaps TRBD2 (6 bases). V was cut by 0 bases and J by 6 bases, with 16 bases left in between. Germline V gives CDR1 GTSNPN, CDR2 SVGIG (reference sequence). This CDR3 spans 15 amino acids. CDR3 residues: CAWSVPALGGDTQYF. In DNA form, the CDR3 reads TGTGCCTGGAGTGTACCGGCTTTAGGAGGGGATACGCAGTATTTT.

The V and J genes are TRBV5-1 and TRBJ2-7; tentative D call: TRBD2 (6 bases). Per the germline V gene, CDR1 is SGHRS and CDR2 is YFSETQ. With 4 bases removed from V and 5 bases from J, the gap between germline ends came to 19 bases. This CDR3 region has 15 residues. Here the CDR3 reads CASSPGTGPLHEQYF. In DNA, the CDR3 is TGCGCCAGCAGCCCAGGGACTGGCCCCCTCCACGAGCAGTACTTC.

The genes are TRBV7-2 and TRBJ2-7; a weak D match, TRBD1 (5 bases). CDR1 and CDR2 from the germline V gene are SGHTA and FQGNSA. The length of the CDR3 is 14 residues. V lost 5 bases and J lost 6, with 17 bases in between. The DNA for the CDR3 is TGTGCCAGCAGCCAGGGTCTAGTCACCACCGAGCAGTACTTC. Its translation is CASSQGLVTTEQYF.

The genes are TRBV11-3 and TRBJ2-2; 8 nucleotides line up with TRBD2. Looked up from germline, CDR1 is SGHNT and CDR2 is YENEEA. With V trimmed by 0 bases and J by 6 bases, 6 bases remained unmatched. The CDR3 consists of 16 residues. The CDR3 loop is CASSLDAGGWSGELFF. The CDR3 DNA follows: TGTGCCAGCAGCTTAGATGCGGGGGGATGGTCCGGGGAGCTGTTTTTT. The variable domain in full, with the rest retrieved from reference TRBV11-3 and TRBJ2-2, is EAGVVQSPRYKIIEKKQPVAFWCNPISGHNTLYWYLQNLGQGPELLIRYENEEAVDDSQLPKDRFSAERLKGVDSTLKIQPAELGDSAVYLCASSLDAGGWSGELFFGEGSRLTVL.

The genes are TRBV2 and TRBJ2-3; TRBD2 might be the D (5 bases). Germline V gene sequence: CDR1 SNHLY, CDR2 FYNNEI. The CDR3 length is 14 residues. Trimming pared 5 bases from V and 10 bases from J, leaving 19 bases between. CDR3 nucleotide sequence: TGTGCCAGCAGTTATAGGACTGTCTCAAGTCCGCAGTATTTT. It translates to CASSYRTVSSPQYF.

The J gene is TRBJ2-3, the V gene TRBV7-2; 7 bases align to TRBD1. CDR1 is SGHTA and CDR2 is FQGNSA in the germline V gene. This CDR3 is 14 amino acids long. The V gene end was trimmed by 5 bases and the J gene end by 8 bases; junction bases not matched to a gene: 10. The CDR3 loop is CASSPGTAFSTQYF. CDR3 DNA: TGTGCCAGCAGCCCCGGGACAGCATTCTCTACGCAGTATTTT.

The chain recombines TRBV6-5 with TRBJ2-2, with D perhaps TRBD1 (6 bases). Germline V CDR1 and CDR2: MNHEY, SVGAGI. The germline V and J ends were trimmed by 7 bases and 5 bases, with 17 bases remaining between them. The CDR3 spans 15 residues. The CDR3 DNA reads TGTGCCAGCACCCCCGGCAGGGGTGTTACCGGGGAGCTGTTTTTT. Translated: CASTPGRGVTGELFF.

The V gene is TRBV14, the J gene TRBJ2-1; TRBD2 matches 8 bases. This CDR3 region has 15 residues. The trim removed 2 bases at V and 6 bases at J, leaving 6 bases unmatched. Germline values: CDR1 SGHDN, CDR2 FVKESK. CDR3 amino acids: CASSQWLAGGNEQFF. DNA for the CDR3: TGTGCCAGCAGCCAATGGCTAGCGGGTGGCAATGAGCAGTTCTTC.

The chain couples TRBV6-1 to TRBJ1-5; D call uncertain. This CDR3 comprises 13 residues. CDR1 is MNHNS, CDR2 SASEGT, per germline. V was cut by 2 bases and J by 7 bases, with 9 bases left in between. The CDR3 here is CASSESGYQPQHF. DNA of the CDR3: TGTGCCAGCAGTGAATCCGGGTACCAGCCCCAGCATTTT.

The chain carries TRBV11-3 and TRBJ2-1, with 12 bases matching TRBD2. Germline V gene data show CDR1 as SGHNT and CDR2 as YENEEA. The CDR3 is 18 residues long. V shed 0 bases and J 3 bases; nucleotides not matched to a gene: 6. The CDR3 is CASSLEWTSGKDYNEQFF. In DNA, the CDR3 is TGTGCCAGCAGCTTAGAGTGGACTAGCGGGAAGGACTACAATGAGCAGTTCTTC.

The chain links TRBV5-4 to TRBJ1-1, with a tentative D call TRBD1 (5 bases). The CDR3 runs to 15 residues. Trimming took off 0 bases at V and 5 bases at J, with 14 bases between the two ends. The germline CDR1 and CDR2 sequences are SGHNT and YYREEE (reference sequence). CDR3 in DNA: TGTGCCAGCAGCTTGGGGGGGGAACGGGATACTGAAGCTTTCTTT. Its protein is CASSLGGERDTEAFF.

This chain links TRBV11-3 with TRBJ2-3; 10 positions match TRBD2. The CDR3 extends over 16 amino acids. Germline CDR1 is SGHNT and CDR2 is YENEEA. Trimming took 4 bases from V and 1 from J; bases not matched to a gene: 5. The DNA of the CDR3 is TGTGCCAGCAGCTCAGGCACTAGCGGGGGCACAGATACGCAGTATTTT. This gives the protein CASSSGTSGGTDTQYF.

Here the CDR3 DNA reads TGTGCCAGCAGCTTAGGTGGGCACAATGAGCAGTTCTTC. This codes for CASSLGGHNEQFF. V is TRBV11-2 and J is TRBJ2-1; D uncertain. V lost 1 base and J 5 bases, leaving 6 bases between the germline ends. The CDR3 spans 13 residues. CDR1 and CDR2 (germline): SGHAT, FQNNGV.

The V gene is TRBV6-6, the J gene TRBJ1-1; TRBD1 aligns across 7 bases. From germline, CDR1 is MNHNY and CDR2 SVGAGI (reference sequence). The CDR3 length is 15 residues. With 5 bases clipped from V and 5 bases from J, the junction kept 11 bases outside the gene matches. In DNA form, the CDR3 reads TGTGCCAGCAGTACCTCGACAGGGTCGGGGACTGAAGCTTTCTTT. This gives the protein CASSTSTGSGTEAFF.

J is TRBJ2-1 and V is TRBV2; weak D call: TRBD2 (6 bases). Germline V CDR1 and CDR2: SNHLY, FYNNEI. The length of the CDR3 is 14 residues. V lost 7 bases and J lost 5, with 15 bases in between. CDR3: CASMRQPGDNEQFF. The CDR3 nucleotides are TGTGCCAGCATGCGACAGCCGGGGGACAATGAGCAGTTCTTC.

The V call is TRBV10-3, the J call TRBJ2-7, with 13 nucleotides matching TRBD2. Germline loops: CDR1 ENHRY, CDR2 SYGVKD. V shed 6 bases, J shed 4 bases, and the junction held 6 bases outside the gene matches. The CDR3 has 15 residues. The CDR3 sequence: CAISYATSGGYEQYF. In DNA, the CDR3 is TGTGCCATCAGCTATGCGACTAGCGGGGGGTACGAGCAGTACTTC.

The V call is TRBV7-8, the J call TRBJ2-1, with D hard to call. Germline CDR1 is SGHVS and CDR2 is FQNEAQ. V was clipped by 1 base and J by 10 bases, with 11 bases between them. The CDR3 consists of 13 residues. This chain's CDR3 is CASSLVALGEQFF. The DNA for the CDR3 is TGTGCCAGCAGCTTAGTGGCACTGGGCGAGCAGTTCTTC.

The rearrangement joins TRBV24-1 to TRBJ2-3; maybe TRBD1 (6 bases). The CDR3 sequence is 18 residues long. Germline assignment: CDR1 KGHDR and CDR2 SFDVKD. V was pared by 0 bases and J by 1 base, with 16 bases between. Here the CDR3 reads CATSDLQVAGVGTDTQYF. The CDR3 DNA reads TGTGCCACCAGTGATTTGCAGGTGGCAGGGGTTGGCACAGATACGCAGTATTTT.

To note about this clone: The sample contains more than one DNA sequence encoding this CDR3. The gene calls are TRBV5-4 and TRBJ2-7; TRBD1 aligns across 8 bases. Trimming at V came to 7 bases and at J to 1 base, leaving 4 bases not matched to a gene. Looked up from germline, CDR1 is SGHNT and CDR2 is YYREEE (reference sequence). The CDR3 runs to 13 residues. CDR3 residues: CASRRDRSYEQYF. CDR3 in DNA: TGTGCCAGCCGACGGGACAGGTCCTACGAGCAGTACTTC.

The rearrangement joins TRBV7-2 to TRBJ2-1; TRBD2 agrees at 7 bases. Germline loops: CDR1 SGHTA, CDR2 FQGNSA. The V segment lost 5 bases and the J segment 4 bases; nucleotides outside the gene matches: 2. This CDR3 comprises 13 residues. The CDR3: CASSAGAYNEQFF. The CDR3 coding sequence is TGTGCCAGCAGCGCGGGAGCGTACAATGAGCAGTTCTTC.

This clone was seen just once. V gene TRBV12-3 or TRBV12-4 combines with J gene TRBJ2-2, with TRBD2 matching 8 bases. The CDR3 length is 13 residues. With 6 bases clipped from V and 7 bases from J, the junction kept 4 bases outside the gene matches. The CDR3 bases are TGTGCCAGCAGCCCCGGGGGGGGCGGGGAGCTGTTTTTT. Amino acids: CASSPGGGGELFF.

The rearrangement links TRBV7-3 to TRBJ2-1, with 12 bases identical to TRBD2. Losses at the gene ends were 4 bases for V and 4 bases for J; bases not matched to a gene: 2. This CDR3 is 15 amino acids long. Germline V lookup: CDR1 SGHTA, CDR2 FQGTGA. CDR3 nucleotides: TGTGCCAGCAGCTCCCTAGCGGGAGGGTACAATGAGCAGTTCTTC. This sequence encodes CASSSLAGGYNEQFF.

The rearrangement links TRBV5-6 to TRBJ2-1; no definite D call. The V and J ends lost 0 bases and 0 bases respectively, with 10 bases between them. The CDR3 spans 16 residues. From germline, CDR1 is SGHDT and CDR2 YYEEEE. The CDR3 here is CASSLGLLSSYNEQFF. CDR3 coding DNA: TGTGCCAGCAGCTTGGGTCTGCTTAGCTCCTACAATGAGCAGTTCTTC.

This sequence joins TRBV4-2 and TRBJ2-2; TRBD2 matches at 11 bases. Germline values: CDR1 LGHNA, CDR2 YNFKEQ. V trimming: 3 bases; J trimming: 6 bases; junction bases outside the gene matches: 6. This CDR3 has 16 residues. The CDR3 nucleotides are TGTGCCAGCAGCCAGGGGGTAGCGGGAGGGTCCGGGGAGCTGTTTTTT. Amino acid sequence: CASSQGVAGGSGELFF.

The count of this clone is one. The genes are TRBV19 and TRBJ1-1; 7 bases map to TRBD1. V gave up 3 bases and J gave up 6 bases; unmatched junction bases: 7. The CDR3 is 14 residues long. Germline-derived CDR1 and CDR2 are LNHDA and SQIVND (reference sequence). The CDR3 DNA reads TGTGCCAGTAGTATCTCCGGGACAGCTTCTGAAGCTTTCTTT. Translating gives CASSISGTASEAFF.

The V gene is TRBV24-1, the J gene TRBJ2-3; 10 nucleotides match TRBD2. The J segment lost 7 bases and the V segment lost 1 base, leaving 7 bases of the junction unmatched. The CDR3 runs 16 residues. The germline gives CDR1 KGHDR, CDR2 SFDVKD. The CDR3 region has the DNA TGTGCCACCAGTGATTTAAAGCGGGGGGGCCTAAATACGCAGTATTTT. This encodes CATSDLKRGGLNTQYF.

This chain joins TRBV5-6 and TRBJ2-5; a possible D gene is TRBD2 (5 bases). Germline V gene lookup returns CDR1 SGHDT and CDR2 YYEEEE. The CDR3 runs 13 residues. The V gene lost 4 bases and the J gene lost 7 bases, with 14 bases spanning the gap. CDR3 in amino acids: CASSIGREGTQYF. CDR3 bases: TGTGCCAGCAGCATAGGACGGGAAGGGACCCAGTACTTC.